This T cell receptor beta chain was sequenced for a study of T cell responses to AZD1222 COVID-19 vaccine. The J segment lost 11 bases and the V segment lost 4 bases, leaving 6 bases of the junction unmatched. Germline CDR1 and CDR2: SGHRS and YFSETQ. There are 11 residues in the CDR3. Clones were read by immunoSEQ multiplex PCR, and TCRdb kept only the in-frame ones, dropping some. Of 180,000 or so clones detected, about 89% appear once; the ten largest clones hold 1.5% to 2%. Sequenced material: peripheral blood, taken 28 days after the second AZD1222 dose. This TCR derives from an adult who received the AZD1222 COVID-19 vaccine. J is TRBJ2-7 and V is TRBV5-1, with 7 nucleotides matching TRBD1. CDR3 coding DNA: TGCGCCAGCAGCCTTGGAACAGGGGAGTACTTC. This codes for CASSLGTGEYF.